This passage covers 26 T cell receptor beta chains from one sample sequenced in a study of T cells in Graves' hyperthyroidism and ophthalmopathy. TCR beta CDR3 regions were amplified from RNA transcripts. HTBI primers drove first-round RT-PCR of the TCR CDR3. Each CDR3 protein gets one entry after TCRdb re-called the multiplex PCR reads with MiXCR. This table holds roughly 300,000 distinct CDR3 sequences, about 20% found once. Material for sequencing was blood. Receptor source: a woman in her forties or fifties with Graves' hyperthyroidism.

The rearrangement joins TRBV7-9 to TRBJ2-5; no firm D call. The CDR3 runs to 14 residues. Trimming took 2 bases from V and 2 from J, leaving 9 bases between them. Germline V gene sequence: CDR1 SEHNR, CDR2 FQNEAQ (reference sequence). The DNA for the CDR3 is TGTGCCAGCAGCTTACTTCACAGTCAAGAGACCCAGTACTTC. It yields the protein CASSLLHSQETQYF.

This clonotype was observed at least ten times. This chain uses TRBV7-3 with TRBJ2-3, with D hard to call. Germline V gene lookup returns CDR1 SGHTA and CDR2 FQGTGA. Trimming removed 2 bases at V and 0 bases at J, with 9 bases between. CDR3 length: 15 amino acids. The CDR3 nucleotides read TGTGCCAGCAGCTTAGGGCAGGTCAGCACAGATACGCAGTATTTT. This sequence encodes CASSLGQVSTDTQYF.

In its sample, this clonotype was seen many times. This chain connects TRBV30 to TRBJ2-2; D unresolved. The V gene's germline CDR1 is GTSNPN and CDR2 SVGIG (reference sequence). The CDR3 runs to 11 residues. V gave up 1 base and J gave up 3 bases, with 0 bases separating them. CDR3 coding DNA: TGTGCCTGGAGTGACACCGGGGAGCTGTTTTTT. Translating it yields CAWSDTGELFF.

In this sample, this clonotype turned up many times. The rearrangement links TRBV3-1 to TRBJ2-5; 7 bases line up with TRBD1. The V gene's germline CDR1 is LGHDT and CDR2 YNNKEL (reference sequence). With V trimmed by 3 bases and J by 4 bases, 2 bases remained unmatched. The CDR3 length is 13 residues. The CDR3 here is CASSQTGPETQYF. The DNA for the CDR3 is TGTGCCAGCAGCCAGACAGGGCCAGAGACCCAGTACTTC.

This rearrangement joins TRBV6-1 to TRBJ2-4; D may be TRBD1 (6 bases). This CDR3 spans 13 amino acids. V was shortened by 5 bases and J by 8 bases, with 13 bases between the two germline ends. Per the germline V gene, CDR1 is MNHNS and CDR2 is SASEGT. The CDR3 loop is CASSNRDIDIQYF. The CDR3 DNA reads TGTGCCAGCAGTAACCGGGACATAGACATTCAGTACTTC.

This clonotype was detected many times. J is TRBJ2-5 and V is TRBV14, with D perhaps TRBD2 (6 bases). Trimming removed 1 base from V and 2 bases from J, with 11 bases in between. Germline V gene lookup returns CDR1 SGHDN and CDR2 FVKESK. The CDR3 runs 15 residues. The CDR3 sequence: CASSQGYREQETQYF. The CDR3 bases are TGTGCCAGCAGCCAAGGATACCGGGAGCAAGAGACCCAGTACTTC.

The rearrangement links TRBV20-1 to TRBJ1-1, with 7 bases fitting TRBD1. V shed 3 bases and J 5 bases; nucleotides not matched to a gene: 6. Germline-derived CDR1 and CDR2 are DFQATT and SNEGSKA (reference sequence). The CDR3 spans 13 residues. The CDR3 protein is CSARTGWGTEAFF. The CDR3 DNA reads as TGCAGTGCTAGGACAGGGTGGGGAACTGAAGCTTTCTTT.

This clonotype was seen a few times. The chain uses TRBV7-9 and TRBJ1-1; D not resolved. The V end lost 1 base, the J end lost 2 bases, and 8 bases lay between the germline ends. Germline CDR1 and CDR2: SEHNR and FQNEAQ (reference sequence). The CDR3 sequence is 14 residues long. The CDR3 is CASSLVLGNTEAFF. The CDR3 DNA reads TGTGCCAGCAGCTTAGTTTTGGGTAACACTGAAGCTTTCTTT.

This clonotype has a count of ten or more. The CDR3 sequence is CASSQGSGFKNEQFF. The CDR3 bases are TGTGCCAGCAGCCAAGGTTCGGGGTTTAAGAATGAGCAGTTCTTC. The J gene is TRBJ2-1, the V gene TRBV3-1, with D possibly matching TRBD2 (5 bases). The CDR3 spans 15 residues. CDR1 LGHDT and CDR2 YNNKEL come from the germline V gene (reference sequence). Trimming removed 1 base from V and 7 bases from J, with 14 bases in between.

The chain uses TRBV7-6 and TRBJ2-3; D remains unclear. V shed 8 bases and J shed 4 bases, with 13 bases lying between them. The CDR3 has 13 residues. Germline loops: CDR1 SGHVS, CDR2 FNYEAQ. For the CDR3, the DNA is TGTGCCAGCCGCCGCCCGGTCGCAGATACGCAGTATTTT. It specifies CASRRPVADTQYF.

This rearrangement joins TRBV6-2 or TRBV6-3 to TRBJ1-1; a possible D gene is TRBD1 (6 bases). The CDR3 covers 15 residues. Germline CDR1 MNHEY, CDR2 SVGEGT. The V and J ends lost 2 bases and 2 bases respectively, with 12 bases between them. CDR3 coding DNA: TGTGCCAGCAGTTACGGGCCGGGACACAACACTGAAGCTTTCTTT. Amino acids: CASSYGPGHNTEAFF.

Concerning this clonotype: An end of the junction does not agree with germline; a read error may underlie this. This chain connects TRBV24-1 to TRBJ2-7; the D gene could be TRBD1 or TRBD2 (6 bases each). Germline lookup yields CDR1 KGHDR and CDR2 SFDVKD. This CDR3 is built from 13 residues. Here the CDR3 reads CATSASGAYEQCF. The CDR3 nucleotides are TGTGCCACCAGTGCTTCGGGGGCCTACGAGCAGTGCTTC.

Regarding this clonotype: This may arise from a read error, as a much more abundant clone is one base away. The chain joins TRBV2 to TRBJ2-7, with 7 nucleotides matching TRBD2. Germline loops: CDR1 SNHLY, CDR2 FYNNEI. This CDR3 comprises 14 residues. The trim removed 10 bases at V and 3 bases at J, leaving 12 bases unmatched. The CDR3 DNA follows: TGTGCCATGGACGCGCGGGAGTCAGACTACGAGCAGTACTTC. This sequence encodes CAMDARESDYEQYF.

The chain recombines TRBV30 with TRBJ2-1; no clear D gene. The germline CDR1 and CDR2 sequences are GTSNPN and SVGIG (reference sequence). Deletions cut 7 bases from V and 0 bases from J, with 16 bases between. This CDR3 is built from 15 residues. The CDR3 here is CASTPPRSSYNEQFF. The CDR3 DNA is TGTGCCTCAACCCCCCCGCGGAGCTCCTACAATGAGCAGTTCTTC.

This clonotype was detected many times. The V gene is TRBV5-1, the J gene TRBJ2-1, with D possibly matching TRBD2 (5 bases). Trimming stripped 0 bases from V and 9 bases from J, with 13 bases between. This CDR3 region has 14 residues. The germline CDR1 and CDR2 sequences are SGHRS and YFSETQ. DNA for the CDR3: TGCGCCAGCAGCTTGGATAAACTAGTTGGTGAGCAGTTCTTC. Translating it yields CASSLDKLVGEQFF.

This clonotype occurred a few times. This sequence joins TRBV9 and TRBJ1-2; D is ambiguous. Between the trimmed V and J ends, which lost 0 bases and 1 base, there was a span of 4 bases. CDR1 SGDLS and CDR2 YYNGEE come from the germline V gene. This CDR3 contains 13 residues. CDR3 amino acids: CASSVDVNYGYTF. Written as DNA, the CDR3 is TGTGCCAGCAGCGTAGACGTTAACTATGGCTACACCTTC.

This clonotype has only a few counts. The rearrangement links TRBV7-9 to TRBJ2-2; TRBD1 agrees at 10 bases. The CDR3 consists of 16 residues. V shed 4 bases and J 0 bases; nucleotides not matched to a gene: 2. CDR1 is SEHNR, CDR2 FQNEAQ, per germline (reference sequence). CDR3 sequence (DNA): TGTGCCAGCAGCTCGACAGGGGGCCCGAACACCGGGGAGCTGTTTTTT. Its protein is CASSSTGGPNTGELFF. Looking up the rest from reference TRBV7-9 and TRBJ2-2 gives the full variable domain: DTGVSQNPRHKITKRGQNVTFRCDPISEHNRLYWYRQTLGQGPEFLTYFQNEAQLEKSRLLSDRFSAERPKGSFSTLEIQRTEQGDSAMYLCASSSTGGPNTGELFFGEGSRLTVL.

In its sample, this clonotype was seen a few times. V is TRBV7-3 and J is TRBJ2-1, with 10 nucleotides matching TRBD2. The germline CDR1 and CDR2 sequences are SGHTA and FQGTGA. This CDR3 contains 15 residues. Trimming removed 2 bases from V and 8 bases from J; junction bases left unmatched: 6. CDR3 bases: TGTGCCAGCAGCTTACAAAGCGGGAGGGGCTATGAGCAGTTCTTC. Residues: CASSLQSGRGYEQFF.

This clonotype has more than one count but fewer than ten. The V and J genes are TRBV28 and TRBJ1-2; tentative D call: TRBD1 (6 bases). Trimming shortened V by 5 bases and J by 7 bases, and 20 bases separated the two germline ends. The CDR3 has 15 amino acids. In germline, CDR1 is MDHEN, CDR2 SYDVKM. The CDR3 DNA is TGTGCCAGCAGTGTTCCCTTCGAACGGGGGCTTGGCTACACCTTC. Amino acid sequence: CASSVPFERGLGYTF.

This clonotype was detected ten times or more. The chain is built from TRBV12-3 or TRBV12-4 and TRBJ2-1, with 8 bases that match TRBD2. V was pared by 7 bases and J by 5 bases, with 10 bases of the junction left unmatched. The CDR3 runs 15 residues. The CDR3 bases are TGTGCCAGCACTAGGGGACGGGAGGGTAACAATGAGCAGTTCTTC. Its translation: CASTRGREGNNEQFF.

This clonotype was counted ten times or more. The rearrangement uses TRBV7-9 and TRBJ2-5; 14 positions agree with TRBD2. Germline trimming cut 4 bases from V and 4 bases from J; bases unmatched to any gene: 2. The CDR3 runs 15 residues. The germline V gene has CDR1 SEHNR and CDR2 FQNEAQ (reference sequence). CDR3 in DNA: TGTGCCAGCAGCTCGACTAGCGGGGGGGCAGAGACCCAGTACTTC. Residues: CASSSTSGGAETQYF.

With regard to this clonotype: The junction shows a germline mismatch at one end, possibly a read error. The chain joins TRBV6-2 or TRBV6-3 to TRBJ1-4; TRBD1 might be the D (5 bases). The CDR3 has 15 amino acids. The germline CDR1 and CDR2 sequences are MNHEY and SVGEGT. In DNA form, the CDR3 reads TGTGCCAGCATTCCGGGGGGTCGCGCTCCGGAAAAACAGTTTTTT. Amino acids: CASIPGGRAPEKQFF.

This clonotype has just a few counts. This chain connects TRBV20-1 to TRBJ2-7; no definite D call. This CDR3 is 14 amino acids long. Germline V gene sequence: CDR1 DFQATT, CDR2 SNEGSKA (reference sequence). Between the trimmed V and J ends, which lost 3 bases and 3 bases, there was a span of 15 bases. The CDR3 sequence is CSASASLKDYEQYF. The CDR3 nucleotides are TGCAGTGCTAGCGCAAGCCTCAAGGACTACGAGCAGTACTTC.

This clonotype has at least ten counts. The V gene is TRBV6-2 or TRBV6-3, the J gene TRBJ2-1; 8 bases match TRBD2. The CDR3 is 16 residues long. V lost 5 bases and J lost 0; bases outside the gene matches: 6. CDR1 MNHEY and CDR2 SVGEGT come from the germline V gene. CDR3 nucleotides: TGTGCCAGCAGTCCCCGACTAGCGATCTCCTACAATGAGCAGTTCTTC. Translation gives CASSPRLAISYNEQFF.

The chain joins TRBV20-1 to TRBJ2-1, with 9 bases identical to TRBD2. Unmatched junction bases numbered 4, after V lost 3 bases and J lost 7 bases. CDR1 is DFQATT, CDR2 SNEGSKA, per germline (reference sequence). The CDR3 covers 13 residues. CDR3 in amino acids: CSASTSGQNEQFF. CDR3 nucleotides: TGCAGTGCTAGTACTAGCGGGCAAAATGAGCAGTTCTTC.

This clonotype was seen at least ten times. The CDR3, as DNA: TGTGCCAGCAGTGAGGGACCCTTAATTTCGCTGGATACGCAGTATTTT. The encoded protein is CASSEGPLISLDTQYF. The chain combines TRBV6-1 with TRBJ2-3, with D perhaps TRBD1 or TRBD2 (5 bases each). Germline V lookup: CDR1 MNHNS, CDR2 SASEGT. The CDR3 runs 16 residues. V was clipped by 3 bases and J by 6 bases, with 19 bases between them.